This TCR beta chain was observed in a study of control samples from healthy donors and cancer patients. V lost 0 bases, J lost 5 bases, and 18 bases lay in between. This CDR3 region has 17 residues. Germline V gene sequence: CDR1 SGDLS, CDR2 YYNGEE. Here immunoSEQ multiplex PCR was the method, and the copy in TCRdb shows in-frame clones only, minus some. The sample has approximately 140,000 clones; 94% are singletons. The chain recombines TRBV9 with TRBJ2-1, with D unclear. The TCR was taken from a middle-aged man in good health. Sequencing was carried out using blood. The CDR3: CASSVDPTVGWNNEQFF. CDR3 coding DNA: TGTGCCAGCAGCGTAGATCCAACGGTTGGGTGGAACAATGAGCAGTTCTTC.